This TCR beta chain was captured in a study of T cell responses to AZD1222 COVID-19 vaccine. To note about this clone: No antigen is known for it.

Study observations and caveats: Females outnumbered males among donors, who were mostly white British; clonal diversity was possibly underestimated.

Assay: immunoSEQ multiplex PCR; the TCRdb copy retains only in-frame clones and omits some. The sample contains about 180,000 clones, around 90% of which appear only once. V shed 6 bases and J shed 1 base, with 9 bases lying between them. The length of the CDR3 is 13 residues. Germline assignment: CDR1 MGHDK and CDR2 SYGVNS. The V and J genes are TRBV25-1 and TRBJ1-1; no reliable D call. Sequences were derived from peripheral blood, sampled on day 0 of AZD1222 vaccination. The TCR originated in an adult in good health. The CDR3 sequence is CASSLKPNTEAFF. The CDR3 DNA reads TGTGCCAGCAGCCTGAAACCGAACACTGAAGCTTTCTTT.